The 10 T cell receptor beta chains listed next were all sequenced from one sample in a study of blood T cells in healthy people across ages. PCR was performed a second time for roughly 7 to 11 cycles using a sample-barcoded 5' primer and a J-beta primer mix. TCRdb reanalysed the 5' RACE reads using MiXCR and keeps one entry per CDR3 protein. The sample gives about 730,000 distinct CDR3 sequences, approximately 39% of which show up once; 20% to 25% is in the top ten. Source material: blood. These receptors were obtained from a woman aged 55-69 years in good health.

In this sample, this clonotype turned up a few times. The chain is built from TRBV20-1 and TRBJ2-7, with 7 nucleotides matching TRBD2. The CDR3 is made up of 15 amino acids. The trim removed 5 bases at V and 3 bases at J, leaving 13 bases unmatched. CDR1 DFQATT and CDR2 SNEGSKA come from the germline V gene (reference sequence). The CDR3 here is CSAEDGTKTGYEQYF. CDR3 in DNA: TGCAGTGCTGAAGACGGGACTAAGACGGGCTACGAGCAGTACTTC.

This clonotype showed up just a few times. The chain joins TRBV12-3 or TRBV12-4 to TRBJ2-6; D unclear. The CDR3 runs 14 residues. The V end was cut by 6 bases, the J end by 4 bases, with 10 bases between. The CDR3 DNA is TGTGCCAGCAGCCTCCTCCCCGGGGCCAACGTCCTGACTTTC. Protein sequence: CASSLLPGANVLTF.

Comments on this clonotype: With a much larger clone just one base away, this may be a read error. The V gene is TRBV5-6, the J gene TRBJ2-7; TRBD2 aligns across 7 bases. The CDR3 consists of 14 residues. CDR1 is SGHDT and CDR2 is YYEEEE in the germline V gene. The V gene end was trimmed by 0 bases and the J gene end by 6 bases; junction bases not matched to a gene: 6. Here the CDR3 reads CASSLGRGVGEQYF. CDR3 DNA: TGTGCCAGCAGCTTGGGACGGGGGGTTGGCGAGCAGTACTTC. Combining the CDR3 with reference TRBV5-6 and TRBJ2-7 gives the whole variable domain DAGVTQSPTHLIKTRGQQVTLRCSPKSGHDTVSWYQQALGQGPQFIFQYYEEEERQRGNFPDRFSGHQFPNYSSELNVNALLLGDSALYLCASSLGRGVGEQYFGPGTRLTVT.

The chain has TRBV20-1 and TRBJ1-6, with no clear D. Germline-derived CDR1 and CDR2 are DFQATT and SNEGSKA (reference sequence). The CDR3 sequence is 14 residues long. Trimming removed 3 bases at V and 7 bases at J, with 13 bases between. In nucleotides, the CDR3 is TGCAGTGCTAGTAACGGACTCGTGAATTCACCCCTCCACTTT. Translating it yields CSASNGLVNSPLHF.

In regard to this clonotype: This clone may be a read error of a much larger clone one base away. Here the CDR3 DNA reads TGTGCCAGCTCACTTACTTCAGCGGGGTTACTGTACGAGCAGTACTTC. Translated, it gives CASSLTSAGLLYEQYF. J is TRBJ2-5 and V is TRBV18; TRBD2 agrees at 7 bases. Near its end, the DNA agrees better with TRBJ2-7, so the J call may be wrong. The CDR3 is 16 amino acids. Germline values: CDR1 KGHSH, CDR2 LQKENI.

This clonotype was recorded a few times. The chain uses TRBV5-8 and TRBJ2-1; a weak D match, TRBD1 (5 bases). The CDR3 is 14 amino acids. The germline V gene encodes CDR1 SGHTS and CDR2 YDEGEE. With 0 bases removed from V and 4 bases from J, the gap between germline ends came to 8 bases. The CDR3 coding sequence is TGTGCCAGCAGCTTGGCGACAGTTTACAATGAGCAGTTCTTC. Its protein product is CASSLATVYNEQFF.

On this clonotype: A read error may be the cause here, since a much bigger clone is one base away. CDR3 nucleotides: TGTGCCAGCAGTGAAGCCGGACAGAGGACGCGAAACATTCAGTACTTC. Residues: CASSEAGQRTRNIQYF. This rearrangement joins TRBV25-1 to TRBJ2-4, with D maybe TRBD1 (6 bases). CDR1 MGHDK and CDR2 SYGVNS come from the germline V gene. V lost 2 bases and J lost 6, with 17 bases in between. This CDR3 has 16 residues.

Only a few counts were recorded for this clonotype. The V gene is TRBV5-1, the J gene TRBJ2-1; 14 nucleotides agree with TRBD2. V lost 3 bases to trimming and J lost 2 bases; unmatched junction nucleotides: 4. Per germline, CDR1 SGHRS and CDR2 YFSETQ. The CDR3 runs 17 residues. DNA for the CDR3: TGCGCCAGCAGCTGGGGACTAGCGGGAGCTACCTACAATGAGCAGTTCTTC. Amino acids: CASSWGLAGATYNEQFF. The variable domain in full, completed from reference TRBV5-1 and TRBJ2-1, reads KAGVTQTPRYLIKTRGQQVTLSCSPISGHRSVSWYQQTPGQGLQFLFEYFSETQRNKGNFPGRFSGRQFSNSRSEMNVSTLELGDSALYLCASSWGLAGATYNEQFFGPGTRLTVL.

This rearrangement joins TRBV4-1 to TRBJ1-5; D is undetermined. The length of the CDR3 is 13 residues. Germline assignment: CDR1 MGHRA and CDR2 YSYEKL. The germline V and J ends were trimmed by 1 base and 6 bases, with 7 bases remaining between them. DNA of the CDR3: TGCGCCAGCAGCCAAGGGGGAGGTCAGCCCCAGCATTTT. Protein product: CASSQGGGQPQHF.

The rearrangement uses TRBV20-1 and TRBJ1-1; a weak D match, TRBD1 (6 bases). The V and J ends lost 3 bases and 0 bases respectively, with 11 bases between them. Per germline, CDR1 DFQATT and CDR2 SNEGSKA (reference sequence). The CDR3 has 14 residues. Here the CDR3 reads CSASRDTMNTEAFF. In DNA, the CDR3 is TGCAGTGCTAGTCGGGACACGATGAACACTGAAGCTTTCTTT.